Listed below are T cell receptor beta chains from one sample, sequenced in a study of blood T cell repertoires in COVID-19. Profiling relied on immunoSEQ multiplex PCR, and the TCRdb table lists in-frame clones only, not all of them. The repertoire includes about 200,000 clones, roughly 81% of them detected once, and about 5% sits in the top ten. The sample was peripheral blood. The receptors shown here come from a woman older than 75 with acute or convalescent COVID-19. Both conserved end residues are part of each CDR3. D genes are given only for firm matches. Part of the rows lack a size; the others show once, few, many or a class for expanded clones.

abundance	d_gene	v_gene	j_gene	CDR3aa	CDR3nt
.	.	TRBV10-3	TRBJ2-7	CAISQIASISSYEQYF	TGTGCCATCAGCCAAATTGCGAGTATTAGCTCCTACGAGCAGTACTTC
.	TRBD2	TRBV5-1	TRBJ2-1	CASSPPLVAGGQFF	TGCGCCAGCAGCCCCCCTCTGGTAGCGGGAGGTCAGTTCTTC
.	TRBD2	TRBV4-1	TRBJ2-1	CASSPHPHSGSEDSRSYNEQFF	TGCGCCAGCAGCCCCCACCCTCATAGCGGGAGTGAAGATAGTCGCTCCTACAATGAGCAGTTCTTC
.	TRBD1	TRBV19	TRBJ1-5	CASRDRYGQPQHF	TGTGCCAGTAGGGACAGGTATGGACAGCCCCAGCATTTT
.	.	TRBV7-2	TRBJ2-1	CASSLLAISYNEQFF	TGTGCCAGCAGCTTGTTAGCGATCTCCTACAATGAGCAGTTCTTC
once	TRBD1	TRBV24-1	TRBJ1-2	CATWGQGADGYTF	TGTGCCACCTGGGGACAGGGGGCCGATGGCTACACCTTC
.	.	TRBV10-1	TRBJ2-4	CASSESEARGQYF	TGCGCCAGCAGTGAGTCCGAGGCCCGCGGCCAGTACTTC
.	.	TRBV2	TRBJ2-1	CATGTGVNEQFF	TGTGCCACGGGGACGGGGGTCAATGAGCAGTTCTTC
once	.	TRBV6-5	TRBJ2-3	CASSGQYTDTQYF	TGTGCCAGCAGCGGACAGTACACAGATACGCAGTATTTT
.	.	TRBV6-5	TRBJ1-5	CASSPQAGWQPQHF	TGTGCCAGCAGTCCACAGGCCGGTTGGCAGCCCCAGCATTTT
.	.	TRBV4-3	TRBJ2-7	CASSQSAGYEQYF	TGCGCCAGCAGCCAATCCGCCGGGTACGAGCAGTACTTC
.	TRBD1	TRBV28	TRBJ1-5	CASRITGVNQPQHF	TGTGCCAGCAGGATAACAGGGGTCAATCAGCCCCAGCATTTT
.	.	TRBV11-2	TRBJ2-1	CASSLDGGVGFF	TGTGCCAGCAGCTTAGATGGAGGGGTGGGGTTCTTC
.	TRBD1	TRBV3-1/TRBV3-2	TRBJ2-1	CASSQTGDTDKQFF	TGTGCCAGCAGCCAAACAGGGGACACCGATAAGCAGTTCTTC
.	.	TRBV7-2	TRBJ1-6	CASSPPGLNNSPLHF	TGTGCCAGCAGCCCACCGGGACTTAATAATTCACCCCTCCACTTT
.	.	TRBV7-2	TRBJ1-6	CASIVQADNSPLHF	TGTGCCAGCATCGTACAGGCTGATAATTCACCCCTCCACTTT
.	TRBD1	TRBV7-8	TRBJ1-2	CASSGVGGGYTF	TGTGCCAGCTCGGGAGTAGGGGGCGGCTACACCTTC
.	TRBD2	TRBV5-1	TRBJ2-5	CASSLISLAGQGETQYF	TGCGCCAGCAGCTTGATAAGCTTAGCGGGCCAAGGAGAGACCCAGTACTTC
.	TRBD2	TRBV19	TRBJ2-1	CASTTSGIGSYNEQFF	TGTGCCAGTACCACAAGCGGGATAGGCTCCTACAATGAGCAGTTCTTC
.	.	TRBV19	TRBJ1-5	CASNRQRTNQPQHF	TGTGCCAGTAATCGACAGAGGACCAATCAGCCCCAGCATTTT
.	TRBD1	TRBV6-6	TRBJ1-4	CASSPRDRGNEKLFF	TGTGCCAGCAGCCCCCGGGACAGGGGTAATGAAAAACTGTTTTTT
.	.	TRBV7-2	TRBJ1-5	CASRGDIGGNQPQHF	TGTGCCAGCAGGGGGGACATTGGGGGTAATCAGCCCCAGCATTTT
.	.	TRBV30	TRBJ1-1	CAWSKGGNTEAFF	TGTGCCTGGAGTAAAGGGGGGAACACTGAAGCTTTCTTT
.	TRBD2	TRBV27	TRBJ2-3	CASSRASGLDTQYF	TGTGCCAGCAGTAGGGCTAGCGGGTTGGATACGCAGTATTTT
.	TRBD1	TRBV19	TRBJ1-2	CASTPGQGLAYGYTF	TGTGCCAGTACTCCGGGACAGGGTCTGGCCTATGGCTACACCTTC
once	TRBD2	TRBV5-1	TRBJ2-3	CASSLRSVAGGDTQYF	TGCGCCAGCAGCCTGCGTTCGGTAGCGGGAGGAGATACGCAGTATTTT
few	.	TRBV19	TRBJ2-2	CASSIVLAEGGELFF	TGTGCCAGTAGTATAGTATTGGCAGAGGGCGGGGAGCTGTTTTTT
once	.	TRBV5-1	TRBJ2-1	CASSREGDSYNEQFF	TGCGCCAGCAGCCGCGAGGGGGACTCCTACAATGAGCAGTTCTTC
.	TRBD1	TRBV24-1	TRBJ2-7	CATSHPDRGGDEQYF	TGTGCCACCAGTCACCCCGACAGGGGTGGCGACGAGCAGTACTTC
.	TRBD1	TRBV9	TRBJ2-2	CASSATGGGTGELFF	TGTGCCAGCAGCGCGACAGGGGGAGGCACCGGGGAGCTGTTTTTT
.	TRBD1	TRBV11-3	TRBJ2-1	CASSTWTGGSYNEQFF	TGTGCCAGCAGCACCTGGACAGGGGGCTCCTACAATGAGCAGTTCTTC
once	.	TRBV5-1	TRBJ2-5	CASSLGQGGKTQYF	TGCGCCAGCAGCTTGGGGCAGGGTGGGAAGACCCAGTACTTC
.	.	TRBV5-5	TRBJ1-2	CASSLVPRAGVLYGYTF	TGTGCCAGCAGCTTGGTCCCTCGTGCGGGCGTACTCTATGGCTACACCTTC
once	TRBD1	TRBV9	TRBJ1-1	CASSVAGTGSNEAFF	TGTGCCAGCAGCGTAGCGGGGACAGGTTCGAATGAAGCTTTCTTT
.	.	TRBV30	TRBJ2-7	CAWTTSYLVSYEQYF	TGTGCCTGGACTACCTCCTATCTGGTCTCCTACGAGCAGTACTTC